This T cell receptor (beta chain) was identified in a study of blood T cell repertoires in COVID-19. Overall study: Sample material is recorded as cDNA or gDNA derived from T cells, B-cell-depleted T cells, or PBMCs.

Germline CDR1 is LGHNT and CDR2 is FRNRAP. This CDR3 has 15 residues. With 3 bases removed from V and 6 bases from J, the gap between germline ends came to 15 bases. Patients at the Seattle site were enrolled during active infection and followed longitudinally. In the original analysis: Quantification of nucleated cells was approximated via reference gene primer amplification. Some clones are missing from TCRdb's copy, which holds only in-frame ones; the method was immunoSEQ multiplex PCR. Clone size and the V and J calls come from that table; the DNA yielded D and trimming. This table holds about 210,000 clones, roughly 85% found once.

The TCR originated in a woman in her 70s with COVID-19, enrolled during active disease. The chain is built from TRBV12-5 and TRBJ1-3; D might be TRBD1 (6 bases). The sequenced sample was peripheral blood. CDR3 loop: CASGFIGQTENTIYF. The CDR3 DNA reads TGTGCTAGTGGTTTCATTGGACAGACAGAAAACACCATATATTTT.